The sequence of this T cell receptor (beta chain) was determined in a study of technical replicates of blood from a handful of donors (dated by TCRdb to 2016 to 2017). The CDR3 runs 13 amino acids, cysteine and phenylalanine included. CDR3 DNA is the only sequence kept; it has 39 bases, read in frame from the first base. Trimming takes 6 bases from V and 8 bases from J, and the germline ends sit 16 bases apart. The germline V gene sets CDR1 to MDHEN and CDR2 to SYDVKM. The library was generated by the immunoSEQ multiplex PCR assay. Not all clones reach the TCRdb copy of this immuneACCESS table, which keeps in-frame sequences only. Checked studies attribute under half of the gap to unresolved V genes and leave the rest unexplained. In all, the sample holds tens of thousands of clones, and about 96% of those were seen once. The top ten constitute roughly 0.33% of the sample. Remarks on this clone: Its antigen target is currently unknown. Nothing much larger sits one base from this clone, and base qualities are not available.

Recombination linked TRBV28 to TRBJ1-2; the D segment cannot be called with confidence. The material sequenced was T cells isolated from PBMCs. The TCR sequence derives from a human donor in good health. The nucleotide sequence reads TGTGCCAGCAGATCCAGGATTTTTTCGGGCTACACCTTC. Translated, this is CASRSRIFSGYTF.